This TCR delta chain emerged from a study of gamma delta lymphoproliferative disorders and STAT genes (dated by TCRdb to the late 2010s). For context, the study as a whole: Gamma-chain libraries were prepared from at least 50 ng of genomic DNA using the LymphoTrack Dx TCRG Assay. Because no corresponding Invivoscribe delta assay was available, delta-chain libraries were prepared according to the standard operating procedure of the EuroClonality-NGS working group. The study profiled TCR gamma and delta CDR3 repertoires by deep sequencing in Tgammadelta lymphoproliferative disease patients and healthy controls, within a larger immunophenotypic and STAT-mutation study. To confirm the results, all delta-chain samples and two gamma-chain samples were sequenced a second time. Summary of the overall study and its limitations: Leukemic cells were skewed toward terminal effectors, whereas control T cells likely spanned varied maturation stages, a difference potentially limiting comparisons between patients and controls. In whole-repertoire clustering, patient gamma repertoires grouped separately from healthy controls, whereas delta repertoires showed no separation between groups. It was noted by the authors that NGS specificity may be reduced at low frequencies, so confirmation of the public or private nature of leukemic clones is needed. Nearly all major gamma and delta clonotypes of patients were found to be public, being shared with at least one healthy donor, and only a couple of gamma clonotypes were found to be private to disease.

This clone came up a few times. Its target antigen remains unknown. This likely reflects a read error, since a far larger clone is one base away. The sample carries other DNA sequences with the same CDR3. At the junction V is shortened by 0 bases and J by 4 bases; bases outside the gene matches: 16. The CDR3 runs 19 amino acids, cysteine and phenylalanine included. The entry retains the CDR3 DNA only, 57 bases that are in frame from base 1. In the germline V gene, CDR1 corresponds to GEAIGNYY and CDR2 to EKD. Genomic DNA from peripheral blood mononuclear cells isolated from patients and controls was used for TCR sequencing. The control group, matched to the patients for age and sex, consisted of about 23 healthy adult blood donors (about 12 males and approximately 11 females) with a median age of about 66 years. In both library preparation methods, multiplex PCR was run with primers aimed at the conserved V and J regions of the TCR genes. Amplicons were purified, pooled and sequenced on an Illumina MiSeq platform. As for how the authors treated the data: MiXCR performed V(D)J alignment, clonotype assembly and translation, and VDJtools was used for functionality assessment and CDR3 repertoire analyses. CDR3 followed the IMGT definition, and analyses included only productive sequences that used functional genes, leaving out ORF genes and pseudogenes. A custom Python script was used to search all patients and controls for identical amino acid CDR3s of major clonotypes (frequency >=5%). Clonotype frequencies in patients versus controls were compared with a one-sided non-parametric Wilcoxon test. Public reads were reanalyzed in TCRdb with CATT, and rows carrying the same DNA were merged afterwards. TCRdb assigned the V and J calls; the authors' analysis was not used. This sample lists about 3,400 delta-chain clones; about 1% were detected once. Roughly a quarter of the sample lies in the top ten.

The sequencing input was blood. Rearrangement joined TRDV2 to TRDJ1; TRDD3 lines up with 10 middle nucleotides. The sequence was collected from a human donor in good health. CDR3 sequence: CACDTVSPTVGDTRDKLIF. The nucleotide sequence reads TGTGCCTGTGACACCGTCTCTCCCACGGTGGGGGATACACGCGATAAACTCATCTTT.